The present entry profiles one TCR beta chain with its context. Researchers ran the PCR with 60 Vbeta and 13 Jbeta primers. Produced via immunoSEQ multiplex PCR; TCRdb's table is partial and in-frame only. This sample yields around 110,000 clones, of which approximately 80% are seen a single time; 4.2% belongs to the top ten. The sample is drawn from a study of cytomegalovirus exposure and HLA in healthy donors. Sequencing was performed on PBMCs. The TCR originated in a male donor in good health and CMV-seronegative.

The CDR3 loop is CASRPTGFQPQHF. In DNA, the CDR3 is TGTGCCAGCAGGCCAACAGGCTTTCAGCCCCAGCATTTT. The chain carries TRBV27 and TRBJ1-5, with D tentatively TRBD1 (5 bases). The germline V and J ends were trimmed by 6 bases and 6 bases, with 12 bases remaining between them. Per the germline V gene, CDR1 is MNHEY and CDR2 is SMNVEV (reference sequence). The CDR3 has 13 residues.